The rows below give T cell receptor beta chains drawn from one sample of a study of control samples from healthy donors and cancer patients. The protocol was immunoSEQ multiplex PCR, while the TCRdb copy is restricted to in-frame clones and leaves out a portion. The table has approximately 130,000 clones, around 86% seen once. Sequencing input: blood. The receptor source for this set is a middle-aged man in good health. Both conserved end residues are part of each CDR3. The order of the fields is J gene, clone size, V gene, D gene, CDR3 protein, CDR3 DNA. A D gene is named only where the DNA matches it firmly. Clone size is given for some rows only: seen once, a few or many times, or a class if the clone is expanded.

J gene: TRBJ2-2
clone size: -
V gene: TRBV9
D gene: -
CDR3 protein: CASSAGGAGELFF
CDR3 DNA: TGTGCCAGCAGCGCCGGTGGGGCCGGGGAGCTGTTTTTT

J gene: TRBJ2-3
clone size: -
V gene: TRBV11-3
D gene: -
CDR3 protein: CASSSSGVDTQYF
CDR3 DNA: TGTGCCAGCAGCTCCTCAGGCGTTGATACGCAGTATTTT

J gene: TRBJ2-6
clone size: -
V gene: TRBV24-1
D gene: -
CDR3 protein: CATSDSGTGANVLTF
CDR3 DNA: TGTGCCACCAGTGATTCGGGGACTGGGGCCAACGTCCTGACTTTC

J gene: TRBJ1-6
clone size: -
V gene: TRBV19
D gene: -
CDR3 protein: CASSYRGSPLHF
CDR3 DNA: TGTGCCAGTAGTTATAGGGGCTCACCCCTCCACTTT

J gene: TRBJ1-1
clone size: -
V gene: TRBV7-2
D gene: -
CDR3 protein: CASSLESGVLYTEAFF
CDR3 DNA: TGTGCCAGCAGCCTGGAATCGGGGGTGTTGTACACTGAAGCTTTCTTT

J gene: TRBJ1-3
clone size: few
V gene: TRBV4-3
D gene: -
CDR3 protein: CASSQASAGSGNTIYF
CDR3 DNA: TGCGCCAGCAGCCAAGCGTCCGCAGGGTCTGGAAACACCATATATTTT

J gene: TRBJ1-1
clone size: -
V gene: TRBV4-1
D gene: -
CDR3 protein: CASSQGVLAEAFF
CDR3 DNA: TGCGCCAGCAGCCAAGGGGTCTTGGCTGAAGCTTTCTTT

J gene: TRBJ2-7
clone size: -
V gene: TRBV27
D gene: TRBD1
CDR3 protein: CASSQGTAGEQYF
CDR3 DNA: TGTGCCAGCAGTCAAGGGACAGCAGGCGAGCAGTACTTC

J gene: TRBJ1-5
clone size: -
V gene: TRBV7-6
D gene: TRBD1
CDR3 protein: CASSSRTGRDQPQHF
CDR3 DNA: TGTGCCAGCAGTTCTAGGACAGGAAGGGATCAGCCCCAGCATTTT

J gene: TRBJ1-4
clone size: -
V gene: TRBV4-1
D gene: -
CDR3 protein: CASSFGTNGNEKLFF
CDR3 DNA: TGCGCCAGCAGCTTTGGGACAAACGGGAATGAAAAACTGTTTTTT

J gene: TRBJ1-5
clone size: -
V gene: TRBV19
D gene: -
CDR3 protein: CASRAGRLEGNQPQHF
CDR3 DNA: TGTGCCAGTAGGGCCGGGCGCCTTGAGGGTAATCAGCCCCAGCATTTT

J gene: TRBJ1-2
clone size: -
V gene: TRBV5-1
D gene: -
CDR3 protein: CASSLAGDLFYTF
CDR3 DNA: TGCGCCAGCAGCTTGGCCGGAGATCTCTTCTACACCTTC